The rows below give T cell receptor beta chains drawn from one sample of a study of blood T cell repertoires in COVID-19. TCRdb's copy holds only in-frame clones and misses some; the assay was immunoSEQ multiplex PCR. The table shows about 38,000 clones, with roughly 89% occurring only once. Source material: peripheral blood. The source is a man in his 60s with active or convalescent COVID-19. Both conserved end residues are part of each CDR3. The order of the fields is CDR3 length, clone size, V gene, D gene, J gene, CDR3 protein, CDR3 DNA. A D gene is named only where the DNA matches it firmly. Where a row states a size, it is once, few, many or the class of an expanded clone; other rows omit it.

16	-	TRBV6-1	TRBD2	TRBJ2-1	CASSEGLAENSNEQFF	TGTGCCAGCAGTGAGGGACTAGCGGAGAACAGCAATGAGCAGTTCTTC
14	-	TRBV28	-	TRBJ1-5	CASSLGEINQPQHF	TGTGCCAGCAGTTTAGGGGAGATAAATCAGCCCCAGCATTTT
13	once	TRBV3-1/TRBV3-2	-	TRBJ1-3	CASSFSGGNTIYF	TGTGCCAGCAGCTTTTCGGGTGGAAACACCATATATTTT
14	-	TRBV7-8	-	TRBJ2-1	CASSLNDRSNEQFF	TGTGCCAGCAGCTTAAACGACCGGAGCAATGAGCAGTTCTTC
13	-	TRBV12-5	TRBD2	TRBJ2-3	CASGLAGGGIAHF	TGTGCTAGTGGTTTGGCGGGGGGGGGAATTGCGCATTTT
17	-	TRBV2	TRBD1	TRBJ1-5	CASTLGQGRASNQPQHF	TGTGCCAGCACCTTAGGACAGGGACGAGCGAGCAATCAGCCCCAGCATTTT
13	-	TRBV7-3	-	TRBJ2-3	CASSEERTDTQYF	TGTGCCAGCAGCGAGGAGCGCACAGATACGCAGTATTTT
15	-	TRBV4-3	-	TRBJ2-7	CASSQVLLPSYEQYF	TGCGCCAGCAGCCAAGTACTTTTACCCTCCTACGAGCAGTACTTC
15	-	TRBV7-9	TRBD1	TRBJ1-1	CASSSYTGGGTEAFF	TGTGCCAGCAGCTCCTATACAGGGGGTGGCACTGAAGCTTTCTTT
16	-	TRBV5-1	-	TRBJ2-7	CASSLAGVPVLYEQYF	TGCGCCAGCAGCTTGGCGGGGGTCCCGGTTCTCTACGAGCAGTACTTC
16	-	TRBV7-6	-	TRBJ2-1	CASSLEPGFGYNEQFF	TGTGCCAGCAGCTTAGAGCCAGGGTTCGGCTACAATGAGCAGTTCTTC
15	-	TRBV10-2	TRBD2	TRBJ2-1	CASLIGRAPHGEQFF	TGCGCCAGCCTGATTGGGAGGGCTCCTCACGGTGAGCAGTTCTTC
15	-	TRBV3-1/TRBV3-2	TRBD2	TRBJ2-7	CASRTQREASYEQYF	TGTGCCAGCAGGACCCAGCGGGAGGCCTCCTACGAGCAGTACTTC
13	few	TRBV12-3/TRBV12-4	-	TRBJ1-5	CASSLSSNQPQHF	TGTGCCAGCAGTTTATCGTCCAATCAGCCCCAGCATTTT
12	-	TRBV27	-	TRBJ2-7	CASRGTPYEQYF	TGTGCCAGCAGGGGGACACCCTACGAGCAGTACTTC
14	-	TRBV30	-	TRBJ2-7	CAWSLKGAIYEQYF	TGTGCCTGGAGTTTAAAGGGAGCTATCTACGAGCAGTACTTC
15	-	TRBV6-5	TRBD2	TRBJ2-5	CASRESGRVRETQYF	TGTGCCAGCAGGGAGAGCGGGAGGGTTAGGGAGACCCAGTACTTC
18	few	TRBV4-1	TRBD2	TRBJ2-7	CASSQGAWTSGRAYEQYF	TGCGCCAGCAGCCAAGGGGCTTGGACTAGCGGGAGGGCCTACGAGCAGTACTTC
11	-	TRBV12-3/TRBV12-4	-	TRBJ2-7	CASSFGNEQYF	TGTGCCAGCAGTTTCGGGAACGAGCAGTACTTC
18	-	TRBV24-1	TRBD1	TRBJ2-3	CATSEVTGGSGMADTQYF	TGTGCCACCAGTGAAGTGACAGGGGGAAGTGGGATGGCAGATACGCAGTATTTT
15	-	TRBV7-2	-	TRBJ2-3	CASSLRLVGTDTQYF	TGTGCCAGCAGCTTACGGCTAGTCGGCACAGATACGCAGTATTTT
13	-	TRBV10-1	TRBD1	TRBJ2-7	CASSGDRADQQYF	TGCGCCAGCAGCGGGGACAGGGCGGATCAGCAGTACTTC
15	once	TRBV5-4	TRBD2	TRBJ2-7	CASSSWTSGRTEQYF	TGTGCCAGCAGCTCGTGGACTAGCGGGAGGACCGAGCAGTACTTC